The source of this T cell receptor beta chain is a study of blood T cells in healthy people across ages. Study outcomes and limitations: Diversity estimates from one million T cells were considered underestimates. Among long-lived donors, naive CD4+ cells were more numerous and diversity higher than in aged donors. Observed TCR beta diversity per million T cells went down as age went up. This fall followed a roughly linear course with age.

Together with a sample-barcoded 5' primer, a J-beta primer mix was included in a second PCR lasting roughly 6 to 12 cycles. Paired-end reads containing CDR3 totaled no fewer than 2.5 million for each sample. TCRdb independently ran MiXCR on the 5' RACE reads; one entry per CDR3 protein. The sample has around 1,500,000 distinct CDR3 sequences; roughly 40% are singletons. In regard to this clonotype: Antigen specificity is unknown.

The receptor's source is a woman younger than 35 in good health. Sequenced sample: blood.

The CDR3 region is CASRETEETQYF. The CDR3 bases are TGTGCCAGCAGGGAAACGGAAGAGACCCAGTACTTC. V is TRBV2 and J is TRBJ2-5; D gene unclear. The CDR3 has 12 residues. V was shortened by 6 bases and J by 3 bases, with 8 bases between the two germline ends. Germline V gives CDR1 SNHLY, CDR2 FYNNEI.